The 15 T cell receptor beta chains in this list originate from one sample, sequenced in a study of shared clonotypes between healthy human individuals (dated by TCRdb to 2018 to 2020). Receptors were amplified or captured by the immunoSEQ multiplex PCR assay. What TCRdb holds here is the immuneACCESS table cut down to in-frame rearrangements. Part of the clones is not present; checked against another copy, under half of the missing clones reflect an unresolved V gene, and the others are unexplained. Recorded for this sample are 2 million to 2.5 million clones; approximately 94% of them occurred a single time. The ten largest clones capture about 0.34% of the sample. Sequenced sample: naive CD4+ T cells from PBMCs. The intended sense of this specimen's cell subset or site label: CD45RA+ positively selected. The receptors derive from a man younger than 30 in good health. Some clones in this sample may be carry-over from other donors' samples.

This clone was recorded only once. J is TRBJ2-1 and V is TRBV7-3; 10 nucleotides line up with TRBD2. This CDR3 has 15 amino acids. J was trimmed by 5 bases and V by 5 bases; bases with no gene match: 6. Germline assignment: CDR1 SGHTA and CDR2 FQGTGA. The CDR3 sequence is CASSPFSGRHNEQFF. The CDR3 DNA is TGTGCCAGCAGCCCTTTTAGCGGGAGGCACAATGAGCAGTTCTTC.

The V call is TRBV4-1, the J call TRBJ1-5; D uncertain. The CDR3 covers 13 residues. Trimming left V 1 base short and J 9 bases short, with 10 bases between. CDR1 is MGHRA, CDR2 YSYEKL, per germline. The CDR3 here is CASSQGPRSPQHF. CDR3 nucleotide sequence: TGCGCCAGCAGCCAAGGACCGCGCTCGCCCCAGCATTTT.

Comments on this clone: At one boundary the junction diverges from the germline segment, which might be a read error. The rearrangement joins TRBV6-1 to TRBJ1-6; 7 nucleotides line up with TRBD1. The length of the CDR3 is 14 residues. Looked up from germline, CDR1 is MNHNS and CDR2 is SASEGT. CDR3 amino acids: CASREGGWGSPLHF. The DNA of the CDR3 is TGTGCCAGCAGGGAAGGGGGCTGGGGTTCACCCCTCCACTTT.

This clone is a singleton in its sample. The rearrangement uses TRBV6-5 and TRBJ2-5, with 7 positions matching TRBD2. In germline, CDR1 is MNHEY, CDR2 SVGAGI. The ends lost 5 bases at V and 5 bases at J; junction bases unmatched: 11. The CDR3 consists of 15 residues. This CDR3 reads CASSPSGGGRETQYF. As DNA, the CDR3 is TGTGCCAGCAGTCCCTCTGGGGGAGGGAGGGAGACCCAGTACTTC.

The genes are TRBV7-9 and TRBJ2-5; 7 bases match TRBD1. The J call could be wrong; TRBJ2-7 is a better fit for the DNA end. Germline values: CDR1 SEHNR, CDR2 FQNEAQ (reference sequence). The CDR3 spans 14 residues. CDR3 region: CASSLNQGDYEQYF. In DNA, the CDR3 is TGTGCCAGCAGCTTAAATCAGGGGGACTACGAGCAGTACTTC.

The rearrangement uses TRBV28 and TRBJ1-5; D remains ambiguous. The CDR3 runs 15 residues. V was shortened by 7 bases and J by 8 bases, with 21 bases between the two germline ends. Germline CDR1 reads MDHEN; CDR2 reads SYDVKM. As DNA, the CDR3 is TGTGCCAGCAATCTCCCTGGAGCCCCAAAAGAGCCCCAGCATTTT. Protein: CASNLPGAPKEPQHF.

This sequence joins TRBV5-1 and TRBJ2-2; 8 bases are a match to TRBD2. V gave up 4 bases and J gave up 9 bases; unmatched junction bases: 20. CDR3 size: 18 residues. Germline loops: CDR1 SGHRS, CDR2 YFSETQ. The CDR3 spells CASSQELELAGLSRELFF. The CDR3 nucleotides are TGCGCCAGCAGCCAAGAGCTGGAGCTAGCGGGCTTATCCAGGGAGCTGTTTTTT.

CDR3 coding DNA: TGCGCCAGCAGCCAAGAGGGCCGGGGGTCCTATAGCAATCAGCCCCAGCATTTT. This gives the protein CASSQEGRGSYSNQPQHF. This chain connects TRBV4-1 to TRBJ1-5; D is perhaps TRBD1 (5 bases). Germline values: CDR1 MGHRA, CDR2 YSYEKL. The CDR3 is 18 amino acids. The ends were cut back, 0 bases at V and 0 bases at J, with 15 bases in the middle.

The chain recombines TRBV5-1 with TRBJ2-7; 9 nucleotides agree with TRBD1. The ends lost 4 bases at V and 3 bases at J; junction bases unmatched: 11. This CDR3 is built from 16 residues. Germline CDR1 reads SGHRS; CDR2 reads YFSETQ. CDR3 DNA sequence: TGCGCCAGCAGCCCGAGCACAGGGGGCCTAGGCTACGAGCAGTACTTC. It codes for CASSPSTGGLGYEQYF.

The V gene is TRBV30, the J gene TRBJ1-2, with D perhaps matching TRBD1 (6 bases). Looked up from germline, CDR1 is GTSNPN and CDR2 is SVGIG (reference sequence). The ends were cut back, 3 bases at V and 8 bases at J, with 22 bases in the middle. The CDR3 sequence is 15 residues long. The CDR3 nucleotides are TGTGCCTGGAGCACCGCGACGGGGGGCGTAGGGGGCTACACCTTC. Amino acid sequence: CAWSTATGGVGGYTF.

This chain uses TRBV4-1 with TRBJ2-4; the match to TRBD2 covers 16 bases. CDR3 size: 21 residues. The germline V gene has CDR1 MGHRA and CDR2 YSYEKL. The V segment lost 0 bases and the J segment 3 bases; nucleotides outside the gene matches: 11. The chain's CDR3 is CASSQDGGLAGGLWDKNIQYF. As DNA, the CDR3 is TGCGCCAGCAGCCAAGATGGGGGACTAGCGGGAGGGCTCTGGGACAAAAACATTCAGTACTTC.

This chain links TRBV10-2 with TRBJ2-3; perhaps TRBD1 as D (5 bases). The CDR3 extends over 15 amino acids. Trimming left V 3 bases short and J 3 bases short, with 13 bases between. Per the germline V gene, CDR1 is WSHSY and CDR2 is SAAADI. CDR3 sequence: CASSELRVTTDTQYF. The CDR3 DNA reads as TGCGCCAGCAGTGAACTCAGGGTAACAACAGATACGCAGTATTTT.

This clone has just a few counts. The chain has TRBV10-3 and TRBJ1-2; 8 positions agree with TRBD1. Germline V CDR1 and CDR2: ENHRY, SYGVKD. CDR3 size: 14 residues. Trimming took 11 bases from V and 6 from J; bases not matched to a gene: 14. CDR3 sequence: CALRTGSIQDGYTF. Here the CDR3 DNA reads TGTGCCCTTAGGACAGGGTCGATCCAGGATGGCTACACCTTC.

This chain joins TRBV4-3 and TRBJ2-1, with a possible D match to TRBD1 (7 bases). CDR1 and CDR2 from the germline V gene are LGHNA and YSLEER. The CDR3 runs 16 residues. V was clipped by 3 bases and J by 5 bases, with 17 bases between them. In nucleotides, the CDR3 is TGCGCCAGCAGCCACCGACTAGTTACAGGGGACAATGAGCAGTTCTTC. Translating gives CASSHRLVTGDNEQFF.

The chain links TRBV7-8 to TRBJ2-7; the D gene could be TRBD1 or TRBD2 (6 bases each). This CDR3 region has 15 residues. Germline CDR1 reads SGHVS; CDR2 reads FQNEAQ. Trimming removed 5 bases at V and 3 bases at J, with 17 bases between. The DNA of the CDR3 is TGTGCCAGCAGCCCTCGTAGGGGGGCCTTCTACGAGCAGTACTTC. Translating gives CASSPRRGAFYEQYF. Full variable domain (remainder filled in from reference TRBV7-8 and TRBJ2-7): GAGVSQSPRYKVAKRGQDVALRCDPISGHVSLFWYQQALGQGPEFLTYFQNEAQLDKSGLPSDRFFAERPEGSVSTLKIQRTQQEDSAVYLCASSPRRGAFYEQYFGPGTRLTVT.